The sequence of this T cell receptor beta chain was determined in a study of OX40 agonist ivuxolimab in advanced cancers. Study observations and caveats: Among the least clonally expanded were partial responders at 0.1-3.0 mg/kg. There was clonal expansion of CD4+ and CD8+ blood T cells by week 6 at 0.1 to 3.0 mg/kg. Expanded clones were, on average, more numerous in CD8+ T cells than in CD4+.

As to this clone: Its antigen is still unknown.

Produced via immunoSEQ multiplex PCR; TCRdb's table is partial and in-frame only. The sample consists of approximately 59,000 clones, approximately 84% of them appearing once. CDR1 is SNHLY and CDR2 is FYNNEI in the germline V gene. Trimming at V came to 7 bases and at J to 6 bases, leaving 7 bases not matched to a gene. CDR3 length: 13 amino acids. This clonotype originated in an adult with an advanced solid tumor such as melanoma, head and neck, liver or kidney cancer. The material sequenced was CD4+ or CD8+ T cells sorted from blood, taken in a trial of the OX40 agonist ivuxolimab. The chain couples TRBV2 to TRBJ1-1; 8 nucleotides line up with TRBD1. CDR3 amino acids: CASTMDRDAEAFF. The CDR3 DNA is TGTGCCAGCACCATGGACAGGGATGCTGAAGCTTTCTTT.